The TCR beta chain described here comes from a study of T cell changes during pregnancy in multiple sclerosis. Produced via immunoSEQ multiplex PCR; TCRdb's table is partial and in-frame only. The sample contains over 90,000 clones, approximately 93% of which appear only once. Germline V gives CDR1 SNHLY, CDR2 FYNNEI. The CDR3 spans 14 residues. V lost 9 bases to trimming and J lost 4 bases, with 19 bases between them. Sequenced material: peripheral blood, taken after pregnancy. This chain joins TRBV2 and TRBJ2-7, with D tentatively TRBD1 (6 bases). The sequence was collected from a female donor with multiple sclerosis, enrolled in a pregnancy study. The DNA for the CDR3 is TGTGCCAGAGGGGGAACAGGGATTGGATACGAGCAGTACTTC. The encoded protein is CARGGTGIGYEQYF.